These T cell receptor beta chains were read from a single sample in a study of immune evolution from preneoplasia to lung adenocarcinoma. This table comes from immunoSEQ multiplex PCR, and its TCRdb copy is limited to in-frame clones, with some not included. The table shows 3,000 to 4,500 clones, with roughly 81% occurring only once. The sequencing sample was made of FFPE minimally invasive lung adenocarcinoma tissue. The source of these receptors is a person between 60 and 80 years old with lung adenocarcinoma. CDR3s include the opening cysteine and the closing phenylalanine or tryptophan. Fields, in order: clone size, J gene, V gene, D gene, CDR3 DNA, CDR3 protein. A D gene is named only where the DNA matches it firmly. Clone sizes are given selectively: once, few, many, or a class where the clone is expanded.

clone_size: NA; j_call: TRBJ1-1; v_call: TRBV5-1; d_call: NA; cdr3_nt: TGCGCCAGCGGGGAGGGTAGAGGGACTGAAGCTTTCTTT; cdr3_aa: CASGEGRGTEAFF
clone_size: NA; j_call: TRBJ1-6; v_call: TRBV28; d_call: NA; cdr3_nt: TGTGCCAGCAGTTCTAAGGTGGGACACTATAATTCACCCCTCCACTTT; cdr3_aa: CASSSKVGHYNSPLHF
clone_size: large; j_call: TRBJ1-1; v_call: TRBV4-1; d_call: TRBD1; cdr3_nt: TGCGCCAGCAGCCAAGATCCCCGGACAGGGGGCACTGAAGCTTTCTTT; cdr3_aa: CASSQDPRTGGTEAFF
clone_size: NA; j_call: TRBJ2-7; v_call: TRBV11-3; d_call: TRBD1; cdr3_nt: TGTGCCAGCAGCTTAGAGACAGGGGTCTCCTACGAGCAGTACTTC; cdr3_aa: CASSLETGVSYEQYF
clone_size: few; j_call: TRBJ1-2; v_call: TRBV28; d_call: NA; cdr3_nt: TGTGCCAGCAGTCCTGGACAGACGATTTATGGCTACACCTTC; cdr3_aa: CASSPGQTIYGYTF
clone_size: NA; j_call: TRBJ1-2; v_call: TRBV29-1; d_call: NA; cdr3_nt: TGCAGCGTTGAACCTAGATCGGGGAATGGCTACACCTTC; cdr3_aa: CSVEPRSGNGYTF
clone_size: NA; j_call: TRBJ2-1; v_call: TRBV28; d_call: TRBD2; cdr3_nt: TGTGCCAGCAGTTTAGCTGTATTAGCGGGGGCCAACAATGAGCAGTTCTTC; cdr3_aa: CASSLAVLAGANNEQFF
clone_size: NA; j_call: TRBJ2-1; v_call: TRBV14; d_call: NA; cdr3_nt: TGTGCCAGCAGTGTCAACAATGAGCAGTTCTTC; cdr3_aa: CASSVNNEQFF
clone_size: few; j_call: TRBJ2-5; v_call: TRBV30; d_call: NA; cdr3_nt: TGTGCCTGGGCCGGGACTGGGGAGACCCAGTACTTC; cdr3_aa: CAWAGTGETQYF
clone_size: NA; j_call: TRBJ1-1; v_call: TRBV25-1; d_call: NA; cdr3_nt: TGTGCCAGCAGTGGATATGGGACGGAGAGTGAAGCTTTCTTT; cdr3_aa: CASSGYGTESEAFF
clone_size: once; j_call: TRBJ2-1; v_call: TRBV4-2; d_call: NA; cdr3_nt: TGTGCCAGCAGCCAAGTCCATACCGAGCAGTTCTTC; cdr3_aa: CASSQVHTEQFF
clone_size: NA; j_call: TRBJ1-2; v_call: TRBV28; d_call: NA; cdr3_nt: TGTGCCACCAGGCTCTATGGCTACACCTTC; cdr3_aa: CATRLYGYTF
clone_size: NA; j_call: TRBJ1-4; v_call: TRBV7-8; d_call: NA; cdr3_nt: TGTGCCAGCAGCTTAGTGCGGCAGATTAATGAAAAACTGTTTTTT; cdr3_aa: CASSLVRQINEKLFF
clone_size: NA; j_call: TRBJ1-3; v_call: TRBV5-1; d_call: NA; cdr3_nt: TGCGCCAGCAGCTTGGATGCTCCCAATGGAAACACCATATATTTT; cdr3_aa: CASSLDAPNGNTIYF
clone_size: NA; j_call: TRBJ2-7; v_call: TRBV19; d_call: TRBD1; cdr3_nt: TGTGCCAGTGGAGGAGGGGACAGGGACTTC; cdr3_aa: CASGGGDRDF
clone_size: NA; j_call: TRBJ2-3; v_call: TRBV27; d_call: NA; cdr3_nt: TGTGCCAGCGGTCTTGACAGACATTATACGCAGTATTTT; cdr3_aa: CASGLDRHYTQYF
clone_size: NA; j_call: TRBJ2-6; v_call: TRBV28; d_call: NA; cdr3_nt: TGTGCCAGCAAAGAGTTTTCTGGGGCCAACGTCCTGACTTTC; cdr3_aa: CASKEFSGANVLTF
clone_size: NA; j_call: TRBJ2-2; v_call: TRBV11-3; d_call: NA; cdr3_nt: TGTGCCAGCAGCTTAGAAGGAGCCCCGAACACCGGGGAGCTGTTTTTT; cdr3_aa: CASSLEGAPNTGELFF
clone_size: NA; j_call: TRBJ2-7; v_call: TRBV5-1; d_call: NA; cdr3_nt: TGCGCCAGCAGAGCTACCCGTGCTGCCTACGAGCAGTACTTC; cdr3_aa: CASRATRAAYEQYF
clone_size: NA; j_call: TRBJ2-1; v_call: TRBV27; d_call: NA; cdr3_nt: TGTGCCAGCAGTCCACAGGCTTTCAGCTCCTACAATGAGCAGTTCTTC; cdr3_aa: CASSPQAFSSYNEQFF
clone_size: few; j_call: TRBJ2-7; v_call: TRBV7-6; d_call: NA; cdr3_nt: TGTGCCAGCAGCTTAGCGCTAGAACCTGCCTACGAGCAGTACTTC; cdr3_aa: CASSLALEPAYEQYF
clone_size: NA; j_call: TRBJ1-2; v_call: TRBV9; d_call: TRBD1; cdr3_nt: TGTGCCAGCAGCGTAGAGACAGGGGATGGCTACACCTTC; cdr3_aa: CASSVETGDGYTF
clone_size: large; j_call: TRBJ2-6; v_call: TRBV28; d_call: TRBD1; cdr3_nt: TGTGCCAGCAGTCTGTCCAGGGGGCGCGGCTCTGGGGCCAACGTCCTGACTTTC; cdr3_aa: CASSLSRGRGSGANVLTF
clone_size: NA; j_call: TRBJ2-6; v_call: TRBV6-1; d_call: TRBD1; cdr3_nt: TGTGCCAGCAGTGACCGGACAGGTTCCGGGGCCAACGTCCTGACTTTC; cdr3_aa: CASSDRTGSGANVLTF
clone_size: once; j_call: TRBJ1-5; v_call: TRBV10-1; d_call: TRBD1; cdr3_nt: TGCGCCAGAAGGACAGGGTCGCAGCCCCAGCATTTT; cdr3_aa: CARRTGSQPQHF
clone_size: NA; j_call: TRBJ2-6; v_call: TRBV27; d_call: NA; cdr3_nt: TGTGCCAGCAGGAACGGACCGAACTCTGGGGCCAACGTCCTGACTTTC; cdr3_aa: CASRNGPNSGANVLTF
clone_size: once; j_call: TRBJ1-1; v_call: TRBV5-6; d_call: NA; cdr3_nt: TGTGCCAGCAGCTTGGGAGGAGGCACCCTGAACACTGAAGCTTTCTTT; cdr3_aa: CASSLGGGTLNTEAFF
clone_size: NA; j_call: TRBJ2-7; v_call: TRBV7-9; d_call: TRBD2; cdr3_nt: TGTGCCAGCAGCGCGCGGGGGGGATTGGGCTATTACGAGCAGTACTTC; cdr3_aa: CASSARGGLGYYEQYF
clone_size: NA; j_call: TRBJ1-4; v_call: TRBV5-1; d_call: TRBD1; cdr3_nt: TGCGCCAGCAGCTTGTCCGGGACAGGGAGTTTTGAAAAACTGTTTTTT; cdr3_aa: CASSLSGTGSFEKLFF
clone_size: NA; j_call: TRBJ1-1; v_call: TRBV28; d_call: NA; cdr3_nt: TGTGCCAGCAGGCTAACCTCCATGAACACTGAAGCTTTCTTT; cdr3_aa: CASRLTSMNTEAFF
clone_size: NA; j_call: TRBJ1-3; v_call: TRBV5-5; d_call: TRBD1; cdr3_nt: TGTGCCAGCAGCTTCCCCAGGGGGACCTCTGGAAACACCATATATTTT; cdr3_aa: CASSFPRGTSGNTIYF
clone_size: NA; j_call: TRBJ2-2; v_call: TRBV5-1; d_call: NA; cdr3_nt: TGCGCCAGCAGCTTACCAGCCCTAACAAACACCGGGGAGCTGTTTTTT; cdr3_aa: CASSLPALTNTGELFF
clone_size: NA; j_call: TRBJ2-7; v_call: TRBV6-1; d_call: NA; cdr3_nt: TGTGCCAGCTCCACGGGGGGCTGGTCCTACGAGCAGTACTTC; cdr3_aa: CASSTGGWSYEQYF
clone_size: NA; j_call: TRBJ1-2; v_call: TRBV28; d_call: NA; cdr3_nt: TGTGCCAGCAGTCCCTTTAGGTCGGGGTATAACTATGGCTACACCTTC; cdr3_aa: CASSPFRSGYNYGYTF
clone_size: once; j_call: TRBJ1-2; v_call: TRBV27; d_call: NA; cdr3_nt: TGTGCCAGCAGTCCCACGATTAACTATGGCTACACCTTC; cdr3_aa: CASSPTINYGYTF
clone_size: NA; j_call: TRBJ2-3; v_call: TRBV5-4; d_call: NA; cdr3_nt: TGTGCCAGCAGCTTCCAGCTAGTTCCAGATACGCAGTATTTT; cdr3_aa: CASSFQLVPDTQYF
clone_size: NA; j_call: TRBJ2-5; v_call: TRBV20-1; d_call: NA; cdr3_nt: TGCAGTGCTATCCGCGGACAAGGGAAGTACTTC; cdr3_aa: CSAIRGQGKYF
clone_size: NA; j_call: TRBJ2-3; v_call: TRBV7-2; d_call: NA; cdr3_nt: TGTGCCAGCAGCCCTGACTACCTCAGCACAGATACGCAGTATTTT; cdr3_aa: CASSPDYLSTDTQYF
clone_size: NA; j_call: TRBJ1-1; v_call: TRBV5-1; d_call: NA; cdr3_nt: TGCGCCAGCAGCTTAACCGGGGCTGAAGCTTTCTTT; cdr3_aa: CASSLTGAEAFF
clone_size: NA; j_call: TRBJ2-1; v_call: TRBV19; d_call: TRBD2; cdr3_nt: TGTGCCAGTAGTATTAACGGGGGGAACTTCGATGAGCAGTTCTTC; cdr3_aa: CASSINGGNFDEQFF
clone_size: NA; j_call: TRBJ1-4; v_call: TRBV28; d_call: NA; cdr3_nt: TGTGCCAGCAGTTTGGACAGAGAAAAACTGTTTTTT; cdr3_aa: CASSLDREKLFF
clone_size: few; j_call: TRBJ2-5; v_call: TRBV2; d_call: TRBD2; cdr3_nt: TGTGCCAGCAGTGAAACCGGAGCGGGGGGGAGAGAGACCCAGTACTTC; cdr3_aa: CASSETGAGGRETQYF
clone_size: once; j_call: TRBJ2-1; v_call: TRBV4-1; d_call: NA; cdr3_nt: TGCGCCAGCAGCCAAGGTGACGGACCCTACAATGAGCAGTTCTTC; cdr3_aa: CASSQGDGPYNEQFF
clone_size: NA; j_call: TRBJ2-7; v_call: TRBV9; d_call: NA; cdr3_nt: TGTGCCAGCAGCGTAGGGCAGGGGAGCCACGAGCAGTACTTC; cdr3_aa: CASSVGQGSHEQYF
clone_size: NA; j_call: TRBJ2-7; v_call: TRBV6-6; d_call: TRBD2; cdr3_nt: TGTGCCAGCAGTTACGGGACTAACTACGAGCAGTACTTC; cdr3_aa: CASSYGTNYEQYF
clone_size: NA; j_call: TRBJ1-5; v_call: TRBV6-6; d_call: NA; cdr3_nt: TGTGCCAGCATTTGGGAACCAAATCAGCCCCAGCATTTT; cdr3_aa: CASIWEPNQPQHF
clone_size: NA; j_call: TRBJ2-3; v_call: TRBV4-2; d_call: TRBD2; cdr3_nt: TGTGCCAGCAGCCAAGATGGGACTAGCGCCACAGATACGCAGTATTTT; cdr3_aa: CASSQDGTSATDTQYF
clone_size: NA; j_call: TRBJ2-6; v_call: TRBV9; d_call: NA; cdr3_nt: TGTGCCAGCAGCGTAGGACTGGGGAGCTCTGGGGCCAACGTCCTGACTTTC; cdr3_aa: CASSVGLGSSGANVLTF
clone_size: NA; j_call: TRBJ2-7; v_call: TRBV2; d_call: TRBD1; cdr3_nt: TGTGCCAGCAGTGACCGGCGACAGGGATACGAGCAGTACTTC; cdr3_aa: CASSDRRQGYEQYF
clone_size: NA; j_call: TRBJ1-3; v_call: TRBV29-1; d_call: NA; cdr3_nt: TGCAGCGTTTCGGTTGAAGCTGGAAACACCATATATTTT; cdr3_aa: CSVSVEAGNTIYF
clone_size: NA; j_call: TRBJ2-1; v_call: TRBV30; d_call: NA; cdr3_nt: TGTGCCTGGAGTGGTCAGATTGCCTCCTACAATGAGCAGTTCTTC; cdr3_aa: CAWSGQIASYNEQFF
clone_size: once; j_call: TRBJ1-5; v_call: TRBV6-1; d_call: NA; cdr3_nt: TGTGCCAGCAGTGACCCTCAGCCCCAGCATTTT; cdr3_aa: CASSDPQPQHF
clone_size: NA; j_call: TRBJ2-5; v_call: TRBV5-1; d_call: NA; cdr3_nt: TGCGCCAGCACTGAGCCGAATGGGCCCCAGTACTTC; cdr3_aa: CASTEPNGPQYF
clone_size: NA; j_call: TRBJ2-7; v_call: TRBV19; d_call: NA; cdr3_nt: TGTGCCAGTAGTACAAGTACGGGGCTGGCGTACGAGCAGTACTTC; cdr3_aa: CASSTSTGLAYEQYF
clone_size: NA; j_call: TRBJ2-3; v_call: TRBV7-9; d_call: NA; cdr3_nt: TGTGCCAGCAGCCGTGTCGAGGGGCTCGCAGATACGCAGTATTTT; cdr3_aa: CASSRVEGLADTQYF
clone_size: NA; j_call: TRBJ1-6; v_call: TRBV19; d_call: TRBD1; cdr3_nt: TGTGCCAGTAGTACACCCACGGGACAGGGCGGATCACCCCTCCACTTT; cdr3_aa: CASSTPTGQGGSPLHF
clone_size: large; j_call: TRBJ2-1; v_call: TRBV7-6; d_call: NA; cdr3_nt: TGTGCCAGCAGCGGGGCCGACAATGAGCAGTTCTTC; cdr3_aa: CASSGADNEQFF
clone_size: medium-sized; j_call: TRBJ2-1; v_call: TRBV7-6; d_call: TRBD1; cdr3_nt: TGTGCCAGCAGCTTGGGACAGGGGGATTACAATGAGCAGTTCTTC; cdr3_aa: CASSLGQGDYNEQFF